The clone carrying this TCR beta chain has at least ten counts. TCRdb reprocessed the 5' RACE reads via MiXCR and lists one record per CDR3 protein. The sample carries about 92,000 distinct CDR3 sequences, roughly 12% recorded once. This CDR3 has 14 residues. With V trimmed by 3 bases and J by 12 bases, 11 bases remained unmatched. Germline CDR1 and CDR2: SEHNR and FQNEAQ (reference sequence). The entry originates in a study of spatial heterogeneity in lung cancer. Noted time point: sample taken at primary tumor resection. Whole RNA, which was extracted from tumor, nontumor lung tissue or frozen PBMC, was sequenced without any cell sorting.

This receptor was identified in a male donor with early-stage non-small cell lung cancer. The sequencing here drew on PBMCs, taken at surgery. The chain recombines TRBV7-9 with TRBJ2-7; 10 nucleotides match TRBD1. The CDR3: CASSLGQGNSMGYF. In DNA form, the CDR3 reads TGTGCCAGCAGCTTGGGACAGGGGAACTCGATGGGGTACTTC.